The rows below give T cell receptor beta chains drawn from one sample of a study of blood T cell repertoires in COVID-19. Generated by immunoSEQ multiplex PCR, the TCRdb table keeps only in-frame clones and is missing some. The data show 250,000 to 350,000 clones, with about 87% seen just once and less than 6% held by the top ten. Specimen: PBMCs or T cells enriched from blood (not recorded which). Source of these receptors: a woman under 40 who had recovered from COVID-19. Each CDR3 is given without its conserved first and last residue.

TRBJ2-7,TRBV6-5,ASASDTYEQY
TRBJ1-1,TRBV7-9,ASSLEVLDRGGTEAF
TRBJ2-1,TRBV7-9,ASSLEGGSYNEQF
TRBJ1-2,TRBV6-2/TRBV6-3,ASSYVAGGYGYT
TRBJ1-4,TRBV10-3,AIRAQGTEKLF
TRBJ1-2,TRBV7-3,ASSLNPGTGVSGYT
TRBJ1-2,TRBV6-5,ASSRRTGSYGYT
TRBJ2-7,TRBV7-2,ASSLESASYEQY
TRBJ1-2,TRBV7-2,ASSPRVPEGGYT
TRBJ1-2,TRBV27,ASSLSRSNYGYT
TRBJ1-3,TRBV7-6,ASSPRQGGGNTIY
TRBJ2-7,TRBV7-2,ASSLVGAGSYEQY
TRBJ2-2,TRBV7-2,ASSLSTSGVNTGELF
TRBJ1-1,TRBV5-4,ASSSSMETEAF
TRBJ2-5,TRBV18,ASSVLAVQETQY
TRBJ2-3,TRBV4-1,ASSPSSLTSGGQY
TRBJ1-1,TRBV7-9,ASSLSPGKTSYGTEAF
TRBJ1-5,TRBV7-2,ASSLAPGPQPQH
TRBJ1-2,TRBV5-4,ASSSKQGPSGYT
TRBJ1-5,TRBV11-2,ASSAGDRYYSNQPQH
TRBJ1-1,TRBV15,ATSRGGWNTEAF
TRBJ2-2,TRBV12-3/TRBV12-4,ASTSNTGELF
TRBJ2-4,TRBV2,ASRTVAKNIQY
TRBJ1-3,TRBV3-1/TRBV3-2,ASSQGTLSGTIY
TRBJ1-5,TRBV6-5,ASSYAGSGNQPQH
TRBJ1-2,TRBV5-8,ASSLGPLSGT
TRBJ1-1,TRBV11-1,ASGLGRSFMNTEAF
TRBJ1-2,TRBV7-5,VRTREAATNYGYT
TRBJ1-5,TRBV4-1,ASSQVLAEPQH
TRBJ1-1,TRBV7-9,ASSATGFKNTEAF
TRBJ2-2,TRBV5-1,ASSLGAAGLNTGELF
TRBJ1-4,TRBV29-1,SVSSPGQGREKLF
TRBJ2-7,TRBV10-3,AISPRGGEQY
TRBJ2-3,TRBV11-2,ASSPLGGRDTQY
TRBJ1-1,TRBV18,ASAGGMNTEAF
TRBJ1-2,TRBV5-6,ASSLRDSQGFYGYT
TRBJ2-3,TRBV5-1,ASSLTLGQGRTDTQY
TRBJ1-5,TRBV12-1,ASSFCVPGQGLYGNQPQH
TRBJ1-1,TRBV18,ASSPPTGGMNTEAF
TRBJ1-6,TRBV14,ASSQMTGNSSYNSPLH
TRBJ2-1,TRBV10-1,ASSGVRARGSNEQF
TRBJ1-2,TRBV4-3,ASSQEYDDYYGYT
TRBJ2-7,TRBV6-6,ATTGSERHEQY
TRBJ1-2,TRBV6-5,ASSLIQGYDGYT
TRBJ1-1,TRBV5-4,ASSYLVRQAEAF
TRBJ2-1,TRBV29-1,SGLGQGISNEQF
TRBJ2-7,TRBV7-9,ASSSGLATSYEQY
TRBJ1-1,TRBV19,ASSIGAASLNTEAF
TRBJ1-1,TRBV10-1,ASSRQGFNTEAF
TRBJ1-1,TRBV5-1,ASSNDRGMNTEAF
TRBJ1-4,TRBV5-1,ASSLSTGTNEKLF
TRBJ1-1,TRBV11-2,ASSFSEETEAF
TRBJ2-7,TRBV5-4,ASSPDRAYEQY
TRBJ1-2,TRBV25-1,ASSPGQGIYGYT
TRBJ1-3,TRBV28,ASSTTGQGYSGNTIY
TRBJ1-3,TRBV15,ATSRAQGFGGNTIY
TRBJ2-7,TRBV7-2,ASSLGTSGGLPYEQY
TRBJ1-1,TRBV3-1/TRBV3-2,ASSLTGQMNTEAF
TRBJ2-3,TRBV5-6,ASSPFPWDSHTDTQY